Shown below are 30 T cell receptor beta chains from a single sample sequenced in a study of response to subunit inactivated influenza vaccine (dated by TCRdb to the late 2010s). Library preparation employed RT-PCR. Data came from an Illumina HiSeq 2500. TCRdb itself trimmed the public reads at Q25 with fastp, ran MiXCR and retained productive beta chains. Every entry covers one CDR3 protein and lists the most common genes and DNA from its rows. In all, the sample holds about 570,000 distinct CDR3 sequences, and around 10% of those were seen once. The top ten hold approximately 11% of the sample. These same data were also listed under a study on T cells expressing NK-cell markers. In that second paper, the authors write: 5'RACE template switching, by which a universal primer site and unique molecular identifiers were added, was used to make TCR beta cDNA libraries.

Material: PBMCs from blood, obtained on the day of vaccination. These receptors were obtained from a man aged 45-65 years who received an inactivated influenza vaccine. Donor details come from another sample of the same person, matched by shared clones.

The chain employs TRBV10-3 and TRBJ2-3, with D unclear. Germline CDR1 ENHRY, CDR2 SYGVKD. The CDR3 runs 14 residues. V was pared by 6 bases and J by 3 bases, with 13 bases between. In nucleotides, the CDR3 is TGTGCCATCAGGGGCATCCGTCGGACAGATACGCAGTATTTT. Protein sequence: CAIRGIRRTDTQYF.

V gene TRBV7-2 combines with J gene TRBJ2-7, with 8 positions matching TRBD1. Germline CDR1 SGHTA, CDR2 FQGNSA. The CDR3 spans 13 residues. The trim removed 3 bases at V and 6 bases at J, leaving 4 bases unmatched. CDR3 sequence: CASSFGQGREQYF. CDR3 DNA sequence: TGTGCCAGCAGCTTCGGACAGGGACGCGAGCAGTACTTC.

The chain uses TRBV7-6 and TRBJ2-3; 8 nucleotides line up with TRBD1. V shed 4 bases, J shed 4 bases, and the junction held 1 base outside the gene matches. Germline V lookup: CDR1 SGHVS, CDR2 FNYEAQ. CDR3 size: 13 residues. CDR3: CASSSDRADTQYF. The CDR3, as DNA: TGTGCCAGCAGCTCGGACAGGGCAGATACGCAGTATTTT.

This clonotype was counted between two and nine times. The genes are TRBV20-1 and TRBJ1-1, with 7 bases identical to TRBD1. Germline V CDR1 and CDR2: DFQATT, SNEGSKA (reference sequence). The ends lost 6 bases at V and 2 bases at J; junction bases unmatched: 15. The CDR3 spans 16 residues. CDR3 protein: CSAISPATGPNTEAFF. CDR3 DNA: TGCAGTGCAATAAGTCCAGCGACAGGGCCAAACACTGAAGCTTTCTTT.

J is TRBJ1-6 and V is TRBV6-2 or TRBV6-3; a possible D gene is TRBD1 (5 bases). The CDR3 totals 17 residues. The germline gives CDR1 MNHEY, CDR2 SVGEGT. Trimming pared 6 bases from V and 7 bases from J, leaving 22 bases between. The chain's CDR3 is CASRHLTAGRTNSPLHF. For the CDR3, the DNA is TGTGCCAGCAGACACCTTACCGCCGGACGGACAAATTCACCCCTCCACTTT.

J is TRBJ2-4 and V is TRBV6-2 or TRBV6-3; a weak D match, TRBD1 (5 bases). CDR1 is MNHEY, CDR2 SVGEGT, per germline. The CDR3 extends over 15 amino acids. Trimming took 0 bases from V and 0 from J, leaving 6 bases between them. DNA for the CDR3: TGTGCCAGCAGTTACTCGACAGCAGCCAAAAACATTCAGTACTTC. This encodes CASSYSTAAKNIQYF.

The chain employs TRBV27 and TRBJ2-5; TRBD1 or TRBD2 may be the D gene (6 bases each). V lost 2 bases and J lost 6, with 16 bases in between. CDR1 and CDR2 from the germline V gene are MNHEY and SMNVEV (reference sequence). The CDR3 is 15 amino acids. The CDR3 protein is CASSLTSTGRQTQYF. The CDR3 nucleotides are TGTGCCAGCAGTTTAACCAGTACAGGGAGGCAGACCCAGTACTTC.

The sample holds a few counts of this clonotype. V is TRBV5-6 and J is TRBJ1-3; the D is unclear. Germline V gene data show CDR1 as SGHDT and CDR2 as YYEEEE. CDR3 size: 13 residues. Trimming shortened V by 1 base and J by 4 bases, and 6 bases separated the two germline ends. The CDR3 DNA reads TGTGCCAGCAGCTTGAAGGCAGGAAACACCATATATTTT. Its translation: CASSLKAGNTIYF.

The chain employs TRBV29-1 and TRBJ2-3; D is unclear. The CDR3 is 13 residues long. Germline CDR1 is SQVTM and CDR2 is ANQGSEA. The V and J ends lost 4 bases and 3 bases respectively, with 11 bases between them. CDR3 sequence: CSVGSALTDTQYF. For the CDR3, the DNA is TGCAGCGTTGGATCGGCCTTGACAGATACGCAGTATTTT.

The chain has TRBV12-3 or TRBV12-4 and TRBJ2-1, with TRBD1 matching 9 bases. CDR3 length: 14 residues. The junction had 6 bases not matched to a gene; V was cut back by 5 bases and J by 7 bases. CDR3 DNA: TGTGCCAGCAGTCACTCCGGGACAGGGAATGAGCAGTTCTTC. It yields the protein CASSHSGTGNEQFF.

This clonotype was seen only a few times. CDR3 nucleotides: TGTGCCAGCACGCAGAGCTCTGGAAACACCATATATTTT. It is translated as CASTQSSGNTIYF. This chain joins TRBV2 and TRBJ1-3; no clear D gene. Per the germline V gene, CDR1 is SNHLY and CDR2 is FYNNEI. The length of the CDR3 is 13 residues. Deletions cut 7 bases from V and 0 bases from J, with 7 bases between.

This chain joins TRBV28 and TRBJ2-5, with TRBD2 identical over 10 bases. The germline CDR1 and CDR2 sequences are MDHEN and SYDVKM. CDR3 length: 18 residues. Trimming at V came to 7 bases and at J to 5 bases, leaving 19 bases not matched to a gene. The CDR3 nucleotides are TGTGCCAGCATTTCCACAATGAAAGCTAGCGGGAGCGCCGAGACCCAGTACTTC. It yields the protein CASISTMKASGSAETQYF.

For the CDR3, the DNA is TGCGCCAGCAGCAGAAACACAGACACCGGGGAGCTGTTTTTT. It yields the protein CASSRNTDTGELFF. The chain has TRBV5-1 and TRBJ2-2, with D unresolved. The germline gives CDR1 SGHRS, CDR2 YFSETQ. V lost 4 bases to trimming and J lost 3 bases, with 10 bases between them. The CDR3 runs 14 residues.

This clonotype was seen a handful of times. J is TRBJ2-3 and V is TRBV12-3 or TRBV12-4; 9 positions agree with TRBD2. J was trimmed by 7 bases and V by 4 bases; bases with no gene match: 12. CDR3 length: 16 amino acids. The DNA for the CDR3 is TGTGCCAGCAGTTCCTTCAGCGGGGGGCTGGCCAATACGCAGTATTTT. Its protein is CASSSFSGGLANTQYF.

V is TRBV15 and J is TRBJ2-3; perhaps D is TRBD1 or TRBD2 (6 bases each). Trimming took off 4 bases at V and 6 bases at J, with 17 bases between the two ends. The CDR3 contains 15 residues. CDR1 is LNHNV, CDR2 YYDKDF, per germline (reference sequence). CDR3 bases: TGTGCCACCAGCACCCCCGGGCAGGGGAGGGATACGCAGTATTTT. It specifies CATSTPGQGRDTQYF.

This clonotype showed up just a few times. The chain employs TRBV2 and TRBJ1-4; D is perhaps TRBD1 (5 bases). The CDR3 is made up of 13 amino acids. Germline V gene data show CDR1 as SNHLY and CDR2 as FYNNEI. Trimming cost V 4 bases and J 8 bases, with 11 bases left between them. CDR3 in DNA: TGTGCCAGCAGTGGGGACGTAAAAGAAAAACTGTTTTTT. It is translated as CASSGDVKEKLFF.

The genes are TRBV9 and TRBJ2-7; 8 nucleotides align to TRBD2. CDR1 is SGDLS, CDR2 YYNGEE, per germline. The CDR3 loop spans 15 amino acids. V dropped 4 bases and J dropped 8; count of bases not matched to a gene: 14. The CDR3 loop reads CASSLSSGSLVQQYF. The CDR3 region has the DNA TGTGCCAGCAGCTTATCTAGCGGGTCCCTGGTACAGCAGTACTTC.

The rearrangement joins TRBV12-3 or TRBV12-4 to TRBJ2-5, with 8 bases aligning to TRBD1. Trimming at V came to 6 bases and at J to 1 base, leaving 7 bases not matched to a gene. The CDR3 runs to 15 residues. The DNA for the CDR3 is TGTGCCAGCAGCCGCGACAGGGGAGCCCAAGAGACCCAGTACTTC. Translating gives CASSRDRGAQETQYF.

The chain recombines TRBV3-1 with TRBJ1-1; tentative D call: TRBD1 (5 bases). Deletions cut 0 bases from V and 6 bases from J, with 14 bases between. Looked up from germline, CDR1 is LGHDT and CDR2 is YNNKEL (reference sequence). There are 15 residues in the CDR3. The CDR3 coding sequence is TGTGCCAGCAGCCAAGAGTGGGGCGGCCCAGCTGAAGCTTTCTTT. Translating it yields CASSQEWGGPAEAFF.

This chain connects TRBV29-1 to TRBJ2-2; the D gene is possibly TRBD1 (6 bases). The CDR3 contains 16 residues. The germline V and J ends were trimmed by 2 bases and 0 bases, with 13 bases remaining between them. Germline values: CDR1 SQVTM, CDR2 ANQGSEA. This chain's CDR3 is CSVENLDSSNTGELFF. CDR3 in DNA: TGCAGCGTTGAAAACTTGGACAGCTCGAACACCGGGGAGCTGTTTTTT.

The rearrangement links TRBV5-1 to TRBJ2-7; TRBD1 is a possible D gene (6 bases). The germline V gene has CDR1 SGHRS and CDR2 YFSETQ. V was pared by 1 base and J by 2 bases, with 16 bases between. The CDR3 extends over 16 amino acids. Written as DNA, the CDR3 is TGCGCCAGCAGCTTGCCGGAAGACAGGAGAACCTACGAGCAGTACTTC. It translates to CASSLPEDRRTYEQYF.

The gene calls are TRBV6-2 or TRBV6-3 and TRBJ2-2, with 9 bases fitting TRBD2. Unmatched junction bases numbered 9, after V lost 2 bases and J lost 5 bases. The CDR3 loop spans 17 amino acids. Germline-derived CDR1 and CDR2 are MNHEY and SVGEGT. The CDR3 reads CASSYISGGAGTGELFF. In DNA form, the CDR3 reads TGTGCCAGCAGTTACATTAGCGGGGGCGCCGGAACCGGGGAGCTGTTTTTT.

The table lists this clonotype with a few counts. V usage is TRBV6-2 or TRBV6-3 and J usage is TRBJ1-1; D remains unclear. This CDR3 spans 12 amino acids. Germline V gene data show CDR1 as MNHEY and CDR2 as SVGEGT. Trimming pared 6 bases from V and 6 bases from J, leaving 11 bases between. CDR3 nucleotides: TGTGCCAGCAGCGCTCCGCCAGCTGAAGCTTTCTTT. Residues: CASSAPPAEAFF.

In this sample, this clonotype turned up many times. This chain connects TRBV12-3 or TRBV12-4 to TRBJ1-6, with 9 bases lining up with TRBD1. The CDR3 is 15 amino acids. Losses at the gene ends were 6 bases for V and 7 bases for J; bases not matched to a gene: 7. CDR3 sequence: CASSLGTGRNSPLHF. The CDR3 DNA sequence: TGTGCCAGCAGCCTTGGGACAGGGAGGAATTCACCCCTCCACTTT.

The V call is TRBV28, the J call TRBJ1-4; 7 positions agree with TRBD1. From germline, CDR1 is MDHEN and CDR2 SYDVKM. The CDR3 contains 14 residues. With 8 bases clipped from V and 8 bases from J, the junction kept 11 bases outside the gene matches. As DNA, the CDR3 is TGTGCCAGCCGATCGACAGGGCCCCGCGAAAAACTGTTTTTT. This sequence encodes CASRSTGPREKLFF.

This clonotype was picked up a small number of times. The chain uses TRBV10-3 and TRBJ2-1, with 8 bases aligning to TRBD1. This CDR3 region has 12 residues. Germline assignment: CDR1 ENHRY and CDR2 SYGVKD. Germline trimming cut 6 bases from V and 9 bases from J; bases unmatched to any gene: 4. This chain's CDR3 is CAISGQGREQFF. The CDR3 DNA reads as TGTGCCATCAGCGGACAGGGCCGTGAGCAGTTCTTC.

The chain combines TRBV28 with TRBJ1-1; 8 nucleotides agree with TRBD1. The CDR3 is made up of 15 amino acids. Germline loops: CDR1 MDHEN, CDR2 SYDVKM. Trimming removed 5 bases from V and 1 base from J; junction bases left unmatched: 6. The CDR3 sequence is CASSKDRVRNTEAFF. The CDR3 DNA sequence: TGTGCCAGCAGTAAGGACAGGGTAAGGAACACTGAAGCTTTCTTT.

This clonotype was picked up many times. Here the CDR3 DNA reads TGTGCCAGCAGCTTACGAATAGGGGACAATCAGCCCCAGCATTTT. The encoded protein is CASSLRIGDNQPQHF. The J gene is TRBJ1-5, the V gene TRBV7-2; D perhaps matches TRBD1 (5 bases). The V end lost 2 bases, the J end lost 3 bases, and 11 bases lay between the germline ends. The CDR3 is made up of 15 amino acids. Germline lookup yields CDR1 SGHTA and CDR2 FQGNSA.

This clonotype was counted only a few times. This chain joins TRBV27 and TRBJ2-1, with 14 bases fitting TRBD2. CDR3 length: 16 residues. Looked up from germline, CDR1 is MNHEY and CDR2 is SMNVEV (reference sequence). J gave up 7 bases and V 2 bases, and 4 bases lay outside the gene matches. The DNA for the CDR3 is TGTGCCAGCAGTTTACTCGGGACTAGCGGGAGTAATGAGCAGTTCTTC. Protein product: CASSLLGTSGSNEQFF.

The chain combines TRBV20-1 with TRBJ1-5; TRBD1 is a possible D gene (6 bases). Between the trimmed V and J ends, which lost 1 base and 3 bases, there was a span of 13 bases. The germline gives CDR1 DFQATT, CDR2 SNEGSKA (reference sequence). CDR3 size: 15 residues. CDR3 residues: CSARAPTGINQPQHF. CDR3 nucleotide sequence: TGCAGTGCTAGAGCCCCGACAGGCATCAATCAGCCCCAGCATTTT.